This T cell receptor beta chain was profiled in a study of HIV-infected children after antiretroviral therapy interruption. Study in general: Children had CD4+ above 500, viral load below 50 copies/ml, either treatment arm. Interruption-arm samples span weeks 0, 12, interruption end (24 or 48), and about 3 years post-study.

In the case of this clonotype: Its antigen is unidentified.

Trimming took 4 bases from V and 2 from J, leaving 20 bases between them. Germline V gene sequence: CDR1 KGHSH, CDR2 LQKENI. This CDR3 is built from 18 residues. Sample treatment: PENTA 11 planned treatment interruption arm or continuous ART arm. Naive CD4+ CD45RA+ CD45RO- T cells were FACS-sorted from thawed PBMCs. Broader study findings: Sorted CD45RA+ naive cells might include minor non-naive CD45RA+ cells.

RNA-based 3' RACE libraries used unique molecular identifiers. A single record per CDR3 protein comes from TCRdb applying MiXCR to the 3' RACE reads. This sample has around 40,000 distinct CDR3 sequences, with less than 8.5% found just once. Sequencing was performed on CD45RA+ CD4+ T cells from PBMCs, pooled from several time points, taken from a donor given antiretroviral therapy, either interrupted or continuous. Subset indicated: naive CD4+ CD45RA+ CD45RO- T cells. This chain links TRBV18 with TRBJ2-2; D is undetermined. This receptor was identified in a pool of human donors with HIV. CDR3 DNA sequence: TGTGCCAGCTCACTAAGCTCTCCGGCACATGTTAACACCGGGGAGCTGTTTTTT. This gives the protein CASSLSSPAHVNTGELFF.